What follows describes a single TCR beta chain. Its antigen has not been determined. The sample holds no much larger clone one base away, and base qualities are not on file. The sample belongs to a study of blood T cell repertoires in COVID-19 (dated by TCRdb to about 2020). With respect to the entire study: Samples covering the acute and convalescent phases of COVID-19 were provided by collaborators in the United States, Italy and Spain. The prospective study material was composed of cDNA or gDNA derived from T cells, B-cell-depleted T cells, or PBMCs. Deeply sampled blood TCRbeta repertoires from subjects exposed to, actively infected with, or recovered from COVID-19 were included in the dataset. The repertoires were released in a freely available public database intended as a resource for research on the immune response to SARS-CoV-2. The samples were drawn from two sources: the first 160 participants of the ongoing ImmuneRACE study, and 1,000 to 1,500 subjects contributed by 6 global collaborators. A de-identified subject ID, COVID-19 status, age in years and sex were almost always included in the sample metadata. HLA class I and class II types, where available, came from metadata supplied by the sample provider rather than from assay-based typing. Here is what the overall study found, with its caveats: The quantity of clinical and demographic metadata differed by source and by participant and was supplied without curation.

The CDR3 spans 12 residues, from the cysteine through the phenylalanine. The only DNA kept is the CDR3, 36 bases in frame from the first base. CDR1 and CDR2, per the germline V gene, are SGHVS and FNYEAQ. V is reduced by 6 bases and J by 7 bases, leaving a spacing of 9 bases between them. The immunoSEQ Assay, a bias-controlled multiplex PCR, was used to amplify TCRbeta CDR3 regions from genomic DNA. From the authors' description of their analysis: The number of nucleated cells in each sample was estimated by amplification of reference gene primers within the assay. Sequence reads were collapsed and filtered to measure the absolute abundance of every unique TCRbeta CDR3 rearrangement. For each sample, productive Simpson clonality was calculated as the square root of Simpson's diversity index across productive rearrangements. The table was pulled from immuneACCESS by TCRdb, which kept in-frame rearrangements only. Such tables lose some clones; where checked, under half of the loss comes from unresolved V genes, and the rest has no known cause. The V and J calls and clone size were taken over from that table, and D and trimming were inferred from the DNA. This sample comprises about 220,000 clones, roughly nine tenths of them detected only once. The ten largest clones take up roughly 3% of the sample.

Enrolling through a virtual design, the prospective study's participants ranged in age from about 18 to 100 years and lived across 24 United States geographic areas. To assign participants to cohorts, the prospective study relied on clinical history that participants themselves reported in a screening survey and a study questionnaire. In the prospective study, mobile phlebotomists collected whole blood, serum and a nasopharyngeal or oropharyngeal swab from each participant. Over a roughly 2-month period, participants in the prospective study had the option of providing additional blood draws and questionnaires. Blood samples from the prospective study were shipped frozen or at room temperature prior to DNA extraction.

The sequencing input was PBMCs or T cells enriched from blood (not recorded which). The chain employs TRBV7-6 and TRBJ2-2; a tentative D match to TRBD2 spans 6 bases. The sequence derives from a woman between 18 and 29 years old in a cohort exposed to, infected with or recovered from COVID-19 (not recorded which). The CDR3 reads CASSPEGGELFF. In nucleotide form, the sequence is TGTGCCAGCAGTCCGGAGGGCGGGGAGCTGTTTTTT.